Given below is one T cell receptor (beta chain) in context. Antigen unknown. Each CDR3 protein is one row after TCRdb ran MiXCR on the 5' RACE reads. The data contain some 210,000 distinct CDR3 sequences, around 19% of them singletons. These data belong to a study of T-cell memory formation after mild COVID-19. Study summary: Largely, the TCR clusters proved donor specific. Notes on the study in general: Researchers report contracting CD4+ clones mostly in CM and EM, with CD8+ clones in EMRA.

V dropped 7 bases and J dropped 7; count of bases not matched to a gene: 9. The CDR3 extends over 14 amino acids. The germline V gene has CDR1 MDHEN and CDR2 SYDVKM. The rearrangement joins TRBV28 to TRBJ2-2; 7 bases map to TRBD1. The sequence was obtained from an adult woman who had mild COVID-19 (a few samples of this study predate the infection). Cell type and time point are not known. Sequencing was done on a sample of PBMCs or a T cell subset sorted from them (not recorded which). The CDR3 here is CASKAQGIVGELFF. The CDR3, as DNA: TGTGCCAGCAAAGCACAGGGGATCGTCGGGGAGCTGTTTTTT.